These 23 T cell receptor beta chains came from one sample sequenced in a study of naive and memory T cell subsets. Study results and caveats: Possibly reflecting memory cells re-expressing CD45RA, a few larger clonotypes occurred in naive repertoires, especially CD8.

Two oligonucleotides, mixed equimolar, formed the beta constant-region primer covering TRBC1 and TRBC2. Four rounds of PCR amplified the ligated cDNA using nested alpha and beta constant-region primers plus SP2. A single record per CDR3 protein comes from TCRdb applying MiXCR to the UMI-ligation and nested PCR reads. The sample carries 130,000 to 150,000 distinct CDR3 sequences, under 25% recorded once. Their antigens are not known. What was sequenced was naive CD4+ T cells from blood. These receptors were collected from a human donor in good health.

The chain is built from TRBV27 and TRBJ1-5; 7 bases map to TRBD1. The CDR3 extends over 16 amino acids. Germline lookup yields CDR1 MNHEY and CDR2 SMNVEV (reference sequence). With V trimmed by 0 bases and J by 2 bases, 4 bases remained unmatched. For the CDR3, the DNA is TGTGCCAGCAGTTTATCCCGACAGGGAGGCAATCAGCCCCAGCATTTT. Translation gives CASSLSRQGGNQPQHF.

V usage is TRBV7-8 and J usage is TRBJ2-1; TRBD2 might be the D (5 bases). Trimming left V 1 base short and J 1 base short, with 14 bases between. The CDR3 has 17 amino acids. Germline assignment: CDR1 SGHVS and CDR2 FQNEAQ. The CDR3 DNA follows: TGTGCCAGCAGCTTAGGAGGCGGGCGAATGTCCTACAATGAGCAGTTCTTC. Protein: CASSLGGGRMSYNEQFF.

This clonotype was counted at least ten times. DNA of the CDR3: TGTGCCAGCAGCTTACAGGGGTCCAGCTACGAGCAGTACTTC. It codes for CASSLQGSSYEQYF. The chain links TRBV7-6 to TRBJ2-7; D may be TRBD1 (6 bases). The CDR3 length is 14 residues. The V and J ends lost 2 bases and 3 bases respectively, with 11 bases between them. In germline, CDR1 is SGHVS, CDR2 FNYEAQ.

This clonotype was detected once. This chain uses TRBV2 with TRBJ2-2; tentatively, D is TRBD1 or TRBD2 (5 bases each). V was cut by 4 bases and J by 4 bases, with 13 bases left in between. CDR3 length equals 15 residues. The germline V gene encodes CDR1 SNHLY and CDR2 FYNNEI. The CDR3 sequence is CASSGGRRITGELFF. The CDR3 DNA is TGTGCCAGCAGTGGGGGGAGACGAATCACCGGGGAGCTGTTTTTT.

V and J are TRBV20-1 and TRBJ2-1; 10 nucleotides agree with TRBD1. CDR3 length equals 13 residues. Germline V lookup: CDR1 DFQATT, CDR2 SNEGSKA (reference sequence). V gave up 6 bases and J gave up 9 bases; unmatched junction bases: 8. The CDR3: CSARQGASPEQFF. The CDR3 DNA is TGCAGTGCCCGACAGGGGGCATCGCCTGAGCAGTTCTTC.

This clonotype was seen only a few times. The chain joins TRBV28 to TRBJ2-2; TRBD2 matches 9 bases. Germline V gives CDR1 MDHEN, CDR2 SYDVKM. The CDR3 runs to 17 residues. With 4 bases clipped from V and 4 bases from J, the junction kept 10 bases outside the gene matches. This chain's CDR3 is CASSSSGTIGGTGELFF. As DNA, the CDR3 is TGTGCCAGCAGTTCTAGCGGGACCATCGGGGGCACCGGGGAGCTGTTTTTT. The full variable domain, completed using reference TRBV28 and TRBJ2-2, is DVKVTQSSRYLVKRTGEKVFLECVQDMDHENMFWYRQDPGLGLRLIYFSYDVKMKEKGDIPEGYSVSREKKERFSLILESASTNQTSMYLCASSSSGTIGGTGELFFGEGSRLTVL.

The table lists this clonotype with a few counts. J is TRBJ1-1 and V is TRBV28, with 12 bases that match TRBD1. V gave up 6 bases and J gave up 5 bases; unmatched junction bases: 7. Per germline, CDR1 MDHEN and CDR2 SYDVKM. The CDR3 length is 15 residues. The CDR3 is CASREGQGARTEAFF. CDR3 nucleotide sequence: TGTGCCAGCAGGGAGGGACAGGGGGCGCGGACTGAAGCTTTCTTT.

This clonotype was seen more than once but under ten times. V usage is TRBV29-1 and J usage is TRBJ1-1; the D is unclear. CDR1 is SQVTM, CDR2 ANQGSEA, per germline. V was cut by 4 bases and J by 3 bases, with 18 bases left in between. CDR3 length: 15 residues. CDR3 loop: CSVARPPQPDTEAFF. The CDR3 DNA is TGCAGCGTTGCGCGACCACCACAGCCGGACACTGAAGCTTTCTTT.

At least ten counts were recorded for this clonotype. V and J are TRBV2 and TRBJ2-7, with D possibly matching TRBD2 (5 bases). Germline CDR1 is SNHLY and CDR2 is FYNNEI. Trimming removed 6 bases at V and 1 base at J, with 7 bases between. The CDR3 is 12 residues long. CDR3 sequence: CASREASYEQYF. The CDR3, as DNA: TGTGCCAGCAGGGAGGCGTCCTACGAGCAGTACTTC.

A word on this clonotype: A much larger clone lies a single base off, so this may be a read error. CDR3 sequence (DNA): TGTGCCAGCAGTTTACAGAGCACTGAAGCTTTCTTT. Translated, it gives CASSLQSTEAFF. The rearrangement joins TRBV28 to TRBJ1-1; D unclear. In germline, CDR1 is MDHEN, CDR2 SYDVKM. CDR3 length: 12 amino acids. V was clipped by 2 bases and J by 4 bases, with 5 bases between them.

This clonotype was detected a few times. The J gene is TRBJ2-1, the V gene TRBV12-3 or TRBV12-4; 7 positions match TRBD1. V shed 3 bases, J shed 7 bases, and the junction held 6 bases outside the gene matches. The CDR3 is 14 amino acids. The CDR3: CASSFRGQNNEQFF. CDR3 coding DNA: TGTGCCAGCAGTTTCCGGGGACAGAATAATGAGCAGTTCTTC.

The genes are TRBV5-1 and TRBJ2-1; 7 bases match TRBD2. V dropped 4 bases and J dropped 2; count of bases not matched to a gene: 9. Germline values: CDR1 SGHRS, CDR2 YFSETQ. The length of the CDR3 is 16 residues. Written as DNA, the CDR3 is TGCGCCAGCAGCCTGCAAGCTAGCGGAGCCTACAATGAGCAGTTCTTC. Its translation: CASSLQASGAYNEQFF.

J is TRBJ2-1 and V is TRBV5-1; 9 bases line up with TRBD1. CDR1 and CDR2 from the germline V gene are SGHRS and YFSETQ. Losses at the gene ends were 7 bases for V and 0 bases for J; bases not matched to a gene: 5. CDR3 length: 15 residues. The CDR3 loop reads CASQQTGGSYNEQFF. For the CDR3, the DNA is TGCGCCAGCCAACAGACAGGGGGCTCCTACAATGAGCAGTTCTTC.

The chain carries TRBV30 and TRBJ1-5; D gene uncertain. Trimming removed 5 bases at V and 2 bases at J, with 7 bases between. CDR1 GTSNPN and CDR2 SVGIG come from the germline V gene (reference sequence). The CDR3 contains 12 residues. The CDR3 region has the DNA TGTGCCTGGGGCGGGGGCAATCAGCCCCAGCATTTT. Translated: CAWGGGNQPQHF.

The chain employs TRBV28 and TRBJ2-1; a weak D match, TRBD1 (5 bases). The germline V gene has CDR1 MDHEN and CDR2 SYDVKM. The CDR3 is 16 residues long. Trimming cost V 7 bases and J 4 bases, with 20 bases left between them. CDR3 amino acids: CASISLMQGGYNEQFF. CDR3 DNA sequence: TGTGCCAGCATAAGTCTCATGCAGGGTGGATACAATGAGCAGTTCTTC.

The chain combines TRBV7-2 with TRBJ2-1; the match to TRBD1 covers 8 bases. After removal of 5 bases from V and 5 bases from J, the junction contained 14 bases not matched to a gene. Looked up from germline, CDR1 is SGHTA and CDR2 is FQGNSA. The CDR3 totals 17 residues. CDR3 sequence: CASSPMLRDRLHNEQFF. The DNA of the CDR3 is TGTGCCAGCAGCCCGATGCTTAGGGACAGGTTACACAATGAGCAGTTCTTC.

This clonotype was found a few times. The V and J genes are TRBV29-1 and TRBJ1-2; D unresolved. Germline CDR1 SQVTM, CDR2 ANQGSEA. V gave up 4 bases and J gave up 3 bases, with 12 bases separating them. The CDR3 has 13 amino acids. In DNA form, the CDR3 reads TGCAGCGTTGTTGAGGGTGGTGACTATGGCTACACCTTC. This encodes CSVVEGGDYGYTF.

This chain links TRBV25-1 with TRBJ2-7; 8 bases are a match to TRBD2. Germline-derived CDR1 and CDR2 are MGHDK and SYGVNS. The CDR3 runs 14 residues. The ends lost 4 bases at V and 1 base at J; junction bases unmatched: 3. The CDR3 DNA reads TGTGCCAGCAGTGTAGCGGGAAGGTCCTACGAGCAGTACTTC. Translated, it gives CASSVAGRSYEQYF.

This clonotype was detected many times. The rearrangement joins TRBV12-3 or TRBV12-4 to TRBJ2-7, with 14 bases aligning to TRBD2. After removal of 5 bases from V and 6 bases from J, the junction contained 9 bases not matched to a gene. The CDR3 extends over 16 amino acids. CDR3: CASSLRLAGGLLEQYF. DNA of the CDR3: TGTGCCAGCAGTCTGAGACTAGCGGGAGGGCTGCTCGAGCAGTACTTC.

This clonotype was observed a few times. The V call is TRBV2, the J call TRBJ2-7; no firm D call. CDR1 is SNHLY and CDR2 is FYNNEI in the germline V gene. V lost 7 bases to trimming and J lost 4 bases, with 14 bases between them. This CDR3 has 13 residues. The CDR3 DNA reads TGTGCCAGCACCTACTCGTATGGGTACGAGCAGTACTTC. Encoded protein: CASTYSYGYEQYF.

This clonotype was observed a handful of times. The chain couples TRBV7-2 to TRBJ1-4; a possible D gene is TRBD1 (5 bases). Germline CDR1 reads SGHTA; CDR2 reads FQGNSA. The V and J ends lost 3 bases and 8 bases respectively, with 10 bases between them. The CDR3 extends over 13 amino acids. This CDR3 reads CASSLGLGEKLFF. The CDR3 nucleotides are TGTGCCAGCAGCTTGGGACTTGGGGAAAAACTGTTTTTT.

In this sample, this clonotype turned up a few times. This sequence joins TRBV3-1 and TRBJ2-7; D unclear. There are 13 residues in the CDR3. Trimming pared 1 base from V and 7 bases from J, leaving 11 bases between. Germline V lookup: CDR1 LGHDT, CDR2 YNNKEL (reference sequence). The CDR3 is CASSQGPGWEQYF. The CDR3, as DNA: TGTGCCAGCAGCCAAGGCCCCGGTTGGGAGCAGTACTTC.

This rearrangement joins TRBV5-6 to TRBJ2-1; possible D gene TRBD2, 6 bases. The CDR3 is 14 residues long. Germline V CDR1 and CDR2: SGHDT, YYEEEE. Trimming shortened V by 4 bases and J by 4 bases, and 12 bases separated the two germline ends. CDR3 sequence (DNA): TGTGCCAGCAGCCCGTTCGGGACTTACAATGAGCAGTTCTTC. It is translated as CASSPFGTYNEQFF.